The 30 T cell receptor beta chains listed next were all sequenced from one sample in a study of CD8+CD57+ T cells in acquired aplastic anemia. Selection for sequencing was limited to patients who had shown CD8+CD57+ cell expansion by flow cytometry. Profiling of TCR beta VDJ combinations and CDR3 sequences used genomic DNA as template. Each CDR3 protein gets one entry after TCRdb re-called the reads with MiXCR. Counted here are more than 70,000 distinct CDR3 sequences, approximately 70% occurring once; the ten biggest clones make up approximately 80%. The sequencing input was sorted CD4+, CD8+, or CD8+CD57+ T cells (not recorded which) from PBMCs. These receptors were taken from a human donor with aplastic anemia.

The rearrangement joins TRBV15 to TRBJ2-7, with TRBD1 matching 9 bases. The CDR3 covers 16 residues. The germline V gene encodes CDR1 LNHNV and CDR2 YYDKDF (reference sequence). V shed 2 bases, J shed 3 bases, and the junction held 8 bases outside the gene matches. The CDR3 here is CATSRSWRQGVYEQYF. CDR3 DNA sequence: TGTGCCACCAGCAGAAGTTGGAGACAGGGGGTCTACGAGCAGTACTTC.

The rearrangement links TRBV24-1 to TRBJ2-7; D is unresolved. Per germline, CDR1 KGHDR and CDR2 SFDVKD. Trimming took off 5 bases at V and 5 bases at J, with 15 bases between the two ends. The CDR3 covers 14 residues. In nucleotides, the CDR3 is TGTGCCACCAGTGCCAGAGGAACTTCCGACGAGCAGTACTTC. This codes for CATSARGTSDEQYF.

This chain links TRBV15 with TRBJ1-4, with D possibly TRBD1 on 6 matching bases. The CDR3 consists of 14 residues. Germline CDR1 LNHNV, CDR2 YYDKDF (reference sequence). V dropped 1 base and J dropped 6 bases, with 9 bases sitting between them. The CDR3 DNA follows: TGTGCCACCAGCAGAGTTGGGGGCTATGAAAAACTGTTTTTT. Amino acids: CATSRVGGYEKLFF.

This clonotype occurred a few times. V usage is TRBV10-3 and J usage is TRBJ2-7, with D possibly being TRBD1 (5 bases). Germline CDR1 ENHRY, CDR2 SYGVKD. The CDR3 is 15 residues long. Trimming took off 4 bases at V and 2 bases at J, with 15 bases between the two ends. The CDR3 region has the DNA TGTGCCATCAGTGTCCGGCCAGACAGCACCTACGAGCAGTACTTC. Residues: CAISVRPDSTYEQYF.

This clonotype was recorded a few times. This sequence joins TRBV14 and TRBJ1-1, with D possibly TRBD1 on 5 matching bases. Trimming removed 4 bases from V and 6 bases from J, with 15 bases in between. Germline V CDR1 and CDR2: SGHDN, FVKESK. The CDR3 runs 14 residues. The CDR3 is CASSPGGSGSEAFF. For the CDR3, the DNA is TGTGCCAGCAGCCCAGGCGGGTCAGGGTCTGAAGCTTTCTTT.

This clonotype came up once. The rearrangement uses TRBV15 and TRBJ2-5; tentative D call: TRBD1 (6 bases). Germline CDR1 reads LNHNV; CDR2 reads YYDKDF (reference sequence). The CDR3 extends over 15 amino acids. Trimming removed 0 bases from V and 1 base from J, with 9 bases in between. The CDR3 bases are TGTGCCACCAGCAGAGATCAGGGGCCCCAAGAGACCCAGTACTTC. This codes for CATSRDQGPQETQYF.

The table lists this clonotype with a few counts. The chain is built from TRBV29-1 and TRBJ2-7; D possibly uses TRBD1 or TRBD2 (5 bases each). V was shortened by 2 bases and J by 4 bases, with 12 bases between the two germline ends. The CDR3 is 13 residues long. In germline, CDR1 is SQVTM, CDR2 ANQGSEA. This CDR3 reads CSVEKPGPYEQYF. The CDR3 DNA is TGCAGCGTTGAAAAACCGGGACCTTACGAGCAGTACTTC.

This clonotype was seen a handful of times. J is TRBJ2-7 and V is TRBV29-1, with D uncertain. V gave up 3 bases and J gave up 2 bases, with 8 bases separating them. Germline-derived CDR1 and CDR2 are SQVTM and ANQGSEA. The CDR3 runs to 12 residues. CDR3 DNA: TGCAGCGTTGAGGGCGCTGCCTACGAGCAGTACTTC. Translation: CSVEGAAYEQYF.

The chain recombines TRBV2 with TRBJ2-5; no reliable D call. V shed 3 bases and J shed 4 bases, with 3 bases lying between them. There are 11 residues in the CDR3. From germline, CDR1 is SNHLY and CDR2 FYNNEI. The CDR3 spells CASSELETQYF. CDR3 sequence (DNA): TGTGCCAGCAGTGAGCTAGAGACCCAGTACTTC. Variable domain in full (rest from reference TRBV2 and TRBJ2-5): EPEVTQTPSHQVTQMGQEVILRCVPISNHLYFYWYRQILGQKVEFLVSFYNNEISEKSEIFDDQFSVERPDGSNFTLKIRSTKLEDSAMYFCASSELETQYFGPGTRLLVL.

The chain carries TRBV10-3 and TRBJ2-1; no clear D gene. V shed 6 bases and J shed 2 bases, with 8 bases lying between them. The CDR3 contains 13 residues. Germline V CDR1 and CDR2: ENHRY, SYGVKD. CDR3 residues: CAIRTDPYNEQFF. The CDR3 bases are TGTGCCATCAGGACCGATCCCTACAATGAGCAGTTCTTC.

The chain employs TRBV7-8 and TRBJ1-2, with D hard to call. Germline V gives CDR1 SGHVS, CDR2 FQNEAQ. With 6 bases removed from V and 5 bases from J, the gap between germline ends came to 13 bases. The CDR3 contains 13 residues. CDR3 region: CASRGGEEYGYTF. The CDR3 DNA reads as TGTGCCAGCAGGGGCGGGGAAGAATATGGCTACACCTTC.

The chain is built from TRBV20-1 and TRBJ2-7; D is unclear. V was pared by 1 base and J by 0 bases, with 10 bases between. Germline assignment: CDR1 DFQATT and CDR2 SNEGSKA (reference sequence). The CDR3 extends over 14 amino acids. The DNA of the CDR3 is TGCAGTGCTAGAGGACACCGAAACTCCTACGAGCAGTACTTC. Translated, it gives CSARGHRNSYEQYF.

This chain's CDR3 is CASSLELDYEQYF. The CDR3 bases are TGTGCCAGCAGCTTGGAGTTGGATTACGAGCAGTACTTC. V usage is TRBV7-2 and J usage is TRBJ2-7; D remains ambiguous. The V gene lost 3 bases and the J gene lost 4 bases, with 10 bases spanning the gap. The CDR3 is 13 amino acids. CDR1 and CDR2 (germline): SGHTA, FQGNSA. Supplemented by reference TRBV7-2 and TRBJ2-7, the full variable domain reads GAGVSQSPSNKVTEKGKDVELRCDPISGHTALYWYRQSLGQGLEFLIYFQGNSAPDKSGLPSDRFSAERTGGSVSTLTIQRTQQEDSAVYLCASSLELDYEQYFGPGTRLTVT.

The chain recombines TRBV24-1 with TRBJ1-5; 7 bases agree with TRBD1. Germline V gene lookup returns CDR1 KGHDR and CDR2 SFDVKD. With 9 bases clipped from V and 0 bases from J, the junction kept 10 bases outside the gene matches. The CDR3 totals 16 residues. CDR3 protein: CATGDGTDYSNQPQHF. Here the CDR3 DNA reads TGTGCCACCGGAGATGGGACAGATTATAGCAATCAGCCCCAGCATTTT.

Written as DNA, the CDR3 is TGCAGCGGCAAAGACAGGGCCTACGAGCAGTACTTC. Translating it yields CSGKDRAYEQYF. This sequence joins TRBV29-1 and TRBJ2-7; 7 bases are shared with TRBD1. The trim removed 7 bases at V and 2 bases at J, leaving 5 bases unmatched. This CDR3 region has 12 residues. The V gene's germline CDR1 is SQVTM and CDR2 ANQGSEA.

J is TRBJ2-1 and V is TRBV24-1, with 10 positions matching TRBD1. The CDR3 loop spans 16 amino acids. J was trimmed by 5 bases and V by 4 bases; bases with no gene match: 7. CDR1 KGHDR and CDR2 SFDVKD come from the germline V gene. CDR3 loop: CATSDYDRGRNNEQFF. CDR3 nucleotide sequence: TGTGCCACCAGTGACTACGACAGGGGGCGAAACAATGAGCAGTTCTTC.

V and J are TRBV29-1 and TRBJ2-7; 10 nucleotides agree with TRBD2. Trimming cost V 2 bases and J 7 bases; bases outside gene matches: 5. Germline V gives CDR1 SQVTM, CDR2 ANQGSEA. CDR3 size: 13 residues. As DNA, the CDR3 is TGCAGCGTTGAACTAGCGGGAGCCAGAGAGCAGTACTTC. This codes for CSVELAGAREQYF.

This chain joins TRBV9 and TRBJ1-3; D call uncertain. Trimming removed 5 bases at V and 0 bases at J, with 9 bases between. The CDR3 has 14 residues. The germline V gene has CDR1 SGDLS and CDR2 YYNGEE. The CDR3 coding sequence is TGTGCCAGCAGAGCAGACTTCTCTGGAAACACCATATATTTT. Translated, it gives CASRADFSGNTIYF. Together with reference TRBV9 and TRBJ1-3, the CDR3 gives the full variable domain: DSGVTQTPKHLITATGQRVTLRCSPRSGDLSVYWYQQSLDQGLQFLIQYYNGEERAKGNILERFSAQQFPDLHSELNLSSLELGDSALYFCASRADFSGNTIYFGEGSWLTVV.

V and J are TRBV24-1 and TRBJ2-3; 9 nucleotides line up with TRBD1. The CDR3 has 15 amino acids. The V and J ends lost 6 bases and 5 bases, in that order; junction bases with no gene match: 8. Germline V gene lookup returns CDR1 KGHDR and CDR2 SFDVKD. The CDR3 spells CATSQSGQGIDTQYF. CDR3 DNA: TGTGCCACCAGTCAATCGGGACAGGGTATAGATACGCAGTATTTT.

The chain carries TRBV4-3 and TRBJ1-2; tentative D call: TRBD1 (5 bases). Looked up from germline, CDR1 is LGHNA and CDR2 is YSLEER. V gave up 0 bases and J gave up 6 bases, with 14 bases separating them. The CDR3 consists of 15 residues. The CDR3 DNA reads TGCGCCAGCAGCCAAGATAGCAGGGCTTTTAATGGCTACACCTTC. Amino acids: CASSQDSRAFNGYTF.

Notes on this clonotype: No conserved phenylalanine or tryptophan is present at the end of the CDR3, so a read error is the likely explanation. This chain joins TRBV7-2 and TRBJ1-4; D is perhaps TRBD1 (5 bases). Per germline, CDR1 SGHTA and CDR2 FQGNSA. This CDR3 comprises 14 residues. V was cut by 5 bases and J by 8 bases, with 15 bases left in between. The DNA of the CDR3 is TGTGCCAGCAGCATCGACAGAGGCAAAGAAAAACTGTTTCTT. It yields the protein CASSIDRGKEKLFL.

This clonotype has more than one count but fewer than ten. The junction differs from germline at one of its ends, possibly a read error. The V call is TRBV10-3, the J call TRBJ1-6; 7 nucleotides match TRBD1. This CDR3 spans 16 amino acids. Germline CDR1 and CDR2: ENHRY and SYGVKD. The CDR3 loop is CAISGPGTAINSPLHF. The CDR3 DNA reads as TGTGCTATCAGTGGGCCCGGGACAGCAATAAATTCACCCCTCCACTTT.

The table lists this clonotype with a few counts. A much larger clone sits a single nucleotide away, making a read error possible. The CDR3 spells CASSLGPGLGEQYF. The CDR3 DNA reads TGTGCCAGCAGCCTCGGGCCTGGTCTCGGCGAGCAGTACTTC. The chain couples TRBV7-9 to TRBJ2-7; D is undetermined. Germline CDR1 and CDR2: SEHNR and FQNEAQ (reference sequence). The germline V and J ends were trimmed by 5 bases and 6 bases, with 17 bases remaining between them. This CDR3 comprises 14 residues.

CDR3 protein: CSATLLGASNQPQHF. The CDR3 bases are TGCAGTGCCACGCTTTTGGGGGCGAGTAATCAGCCCCAGCATTTT. The chain is built from TRBV20-1 and TRBJ1-5, with D perhaps TRBD1 (6 bases). V was trimmed by 6 bases and J by 4 bases, leaving 19 bases between them. The V gene's germline CDR1 is DFQATT and CDR2 SNEGSKA (reference sequence). CDR3 length equals 15 residues.

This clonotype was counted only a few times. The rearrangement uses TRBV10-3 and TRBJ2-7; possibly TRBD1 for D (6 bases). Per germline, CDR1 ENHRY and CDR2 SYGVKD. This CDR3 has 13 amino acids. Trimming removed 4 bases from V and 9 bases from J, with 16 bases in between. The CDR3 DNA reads TGTGCCATCAGTGTTGGCAGGGACACCGGGCAGTACTTC. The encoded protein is CAISVGRDTGQYF.

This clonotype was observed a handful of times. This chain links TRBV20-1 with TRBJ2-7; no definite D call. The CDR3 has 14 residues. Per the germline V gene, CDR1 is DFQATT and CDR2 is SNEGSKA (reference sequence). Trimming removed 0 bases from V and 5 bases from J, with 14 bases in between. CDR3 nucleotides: TGCAGTGCTAGAGATATTGGGATAGAGCACGAGCAGTACTTC. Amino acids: CSARDIGIEHEQYF.

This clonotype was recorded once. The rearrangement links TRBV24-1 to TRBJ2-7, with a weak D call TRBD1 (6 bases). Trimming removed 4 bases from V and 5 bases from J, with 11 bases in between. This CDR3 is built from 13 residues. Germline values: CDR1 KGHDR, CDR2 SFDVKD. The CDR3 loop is CATSDRGRDEQYF. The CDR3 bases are TGTGCCACCAGTGACAGGGGCAGGGACGAGCAGTACTTC.

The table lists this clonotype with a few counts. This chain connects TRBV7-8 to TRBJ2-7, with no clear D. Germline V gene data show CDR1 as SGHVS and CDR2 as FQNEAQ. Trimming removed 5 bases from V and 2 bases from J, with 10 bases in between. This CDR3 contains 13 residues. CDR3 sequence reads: CASSPGMTYEQYF. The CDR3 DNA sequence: TGTGCCAGCAGCCCTGGCATGACCTACGAGCAGTACTTC.

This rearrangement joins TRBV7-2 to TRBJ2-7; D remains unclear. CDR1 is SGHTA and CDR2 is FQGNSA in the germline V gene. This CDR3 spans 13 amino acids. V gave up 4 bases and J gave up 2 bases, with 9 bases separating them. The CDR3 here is CASSSKPAYEQYF. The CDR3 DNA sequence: TGTGCCAGCAGCTCCAAGCCTGCCTACGAGCAGTACTTC.

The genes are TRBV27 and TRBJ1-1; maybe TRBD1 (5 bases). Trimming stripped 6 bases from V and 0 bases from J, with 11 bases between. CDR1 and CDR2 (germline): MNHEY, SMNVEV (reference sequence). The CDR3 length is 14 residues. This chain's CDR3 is CASRPGTVNTEAFF. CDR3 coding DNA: TGTGCCAGCAGGCCCGGGACGGTGAACACTGAAGCTTTCTTT.